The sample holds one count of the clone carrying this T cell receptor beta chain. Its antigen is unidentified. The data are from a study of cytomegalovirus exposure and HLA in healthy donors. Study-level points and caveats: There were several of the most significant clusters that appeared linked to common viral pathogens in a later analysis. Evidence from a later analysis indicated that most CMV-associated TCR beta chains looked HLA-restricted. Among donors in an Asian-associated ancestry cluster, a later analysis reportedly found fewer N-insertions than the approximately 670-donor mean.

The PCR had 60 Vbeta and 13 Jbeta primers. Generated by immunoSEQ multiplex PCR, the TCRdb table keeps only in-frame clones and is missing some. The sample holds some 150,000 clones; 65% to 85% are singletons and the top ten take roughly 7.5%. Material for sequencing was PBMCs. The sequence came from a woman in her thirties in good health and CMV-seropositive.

The chain's CDR3 is CASSGLTGDGYTF. CDR3 coding DNA: TGTGCCAGCAGTGGTTTGACAGGGGACGGCTACACCTTC. This rearrangement joins TRBV2 to TRBJ1-2; 8 positions agree with TRBD1. CDR3 size: 13 residues. Trimming cost V 4 bases and J 8 bases; bases outside gene matches: 6. Germline lookup yields CDR1 SNHLY and CDR2 FYNNEI.